Listed below are T cell receptor beta chains from one sample, sequenced in a study of OX40 agonist ivuxolimab in advanced cancers. The table came from immunoSEQ multiplex PCR; TCRdb's copy has only in-frame clones and leaves some out. Of roughly 12,000 clones listed, 75% to 95% are singletons. The source material was CD4+ or CD8+ T cells sorted from blood, sampled in a trial of the OX40 agonist ivuxolimab. The receptors were gathered from an adult with an advanced solid tumor such as melanoma, head and neck, liver or kidney cancer. Each CDR3 is given with its conserved first and last residue. D genes are given only for firm matches. Not all rows give a size; the values are once, few, many and, for expanded clones, a class.

d_call,v_call,j_call,clone_size,cdr3_aa,cdr3_nt
NA,TRBV27,TRBJ2-3,NA,CASSLPTAKAQYF,TGTGCCAGCAGTTTACCGACTGCCAAAGCGCAGTATTTT
NA,TRBV7-8,TRBJ1-4,NA,CASSLGQGRGERWLFF,TGTGCCAGCAGCTTAGGCCAGGGACGGGGGGAGAGGTGGCTGTTTTTT
TRBD1,TRBV4-3,TRBJ2-6,NA,CASSVDRVGANVLTF,TGCGCCAGCAGCGTCGACAGGGTTGGGGCCAACGTCCTGACTTTC
NA,TRBV19,TRBJ1-2,NA,CATEGPSWGYTF,TGTGCCACCGAAGGGCCCTCCTGGGGCTACACCTTC
TRBD2,TRBV7-3,TRBJ2-1,once,CASSLFTSGGGEQFF,TGTGCCAGCAGCTTGTTTACTAGCGGGGGCGGTGAGCAGTTCTTC
NA,TRBV21-1,TRBJ2-2,NA,CASSKVRGLWWNTGELFF,TGTGCCAGCAGCAAAGTAAGAGGGCTTTGGTGGAACACCGGGGAGCTGTTTTTT
TRBD1,TRBV5-6,TRBJ2-7,few,CASSLGRGLYEQYF,TGTGCCAGCAGCTTGGGCAGGGGGCTCTACGAGCAGTACTTC
TRBD2,TRBV7-9,TRBJ2-1,NA,CASSLATSRYNEQFF,TGTGCCAGCAGCTTAGCGACTAGCCGCTACAATGAGCAGTTCTTC
NA,TRBV10-3,TRBJ2-1,NA,CAISASGTRGDNEQFF,TGTGCCATCAGTGCCTCCGGGACAAGGGGGGACAATGAGCAGTTCTTC
TRBD1,TRBV2,TRBJ2-2,NA,CASSEFVTGDTGELFF,TGTGCCAGCAGTGAATTTGTGACAGGGGACACCGGGGAGCTGTTTTTT
TRBD2,TRBV6-4,TRBJ2-1,NA,CASSDSTSGDNEQFF,TGTGCCAGCAGTGACTCGACTAGCGGGGACAATGAGCAGTTCTTC
TRBD2,TRBV4-3,TRBJ2-3,NA,CASSHGGGTSTDTQYF,TGCGCCAGCAGCCATGGCGGGGGGACGAGCACAGATACGCAGTATTTT
NA,TRBV7-3,TRBJ2-3,NA,CASSLLEGLWDTQYF,TGTGCCAGCAGCTTACTAGAGGGGCTCTGGGATACGCAGTATTTT
TRBD1,TRBV4-1,TRBJ1-1,NA,CASSLSTGRNTEAFF,TGCGCCAGCAGCCTATCGACAGGGAGGAACACTGAAGCTTTCTTT
TRBD2,TRBV19,TRBJ2-7,once,CASSTGGHPSGQYF,TGTGCCAGTAGTACGGGGGGGCACCCATCCGGGCAGTACTTC
NA,TRBV27,TRBJ2-2,NA,CASSLWDPGLNTGELFF,TGTGCCAGCAGTTTATGGGATCCGGGACTCAACACCGGGGAGCTGTTTTTT
NA,TRBV10-3,TRBJ2-1,NA,CAISPGERGEQFF,TGTGCCATCAGTCCAGGGGAGCGCGGAGAGCAGTTCTTC
TRBD1,TRBV19,TRBJ1-4,NA,CASSIRGQEKLFF,TGTGCCAGTAGTATTAGGGGGCAGGAAAAACTGTTTTTT
TRBD1,TRBV5-6,TRBJ1-2,NA,CASRPPGQGLIDTF,TGTGCCAGCAGGCCCCCGGGACAGGGCCTCATCGACACCTTC
NA,TRBV13,TRBJ1-1,NA,CASSLGVGRPSNTEAFF,TGTGCCAGCAGCTTAGGGGTGGGCAGACCCTCGAACACTGAAGCTTTCTTT
NA,TRBV5-1,TRBJ2-3,NA,CASSLVPNTQYF,TGCGCCAGCAGCTTGGTCCCAAATACGCAGTATTTT
NA,TRBV4-3,TRBJ2-3,NA,CASSQEWRGADTQYF,TGCGCCAGCAGCCAAGAATGGAGGGGGGCAGATACGCAGTATTTT
NA,TRBV6-6,TRBJ1-2,NA,CASLTGNYGYTF,TGTGCCAGCTTAACAGGGAACTATGGCTACACCTTC
NA,TRBV19,TRBJ1-2,NA,CASSPTPSGLYLPGGGYTF,TGTGCCAGTAGTCCAACCCCTTCTGGGCTATACTTACCCGGGGGTGGCTACACCTTC
NA,TRBV4-1,TRBJ2-3,NA,CASSQDGGRERGTQYF,TGCGCCAGCAGCCAAGATGGGGGCCGTGAGAGGGGTACGCAGTATTTT
TRBD1,TRBV27,TRBJ2-7,NA,CASGQGVSYEQYF,TGTGCCAGCGGACAGGGGGTTTCCTACGAGCAGTACTTC
TRBD2,TRBV6-1,TRBJ2-3,NA,CASSGPGTSGKTDTQYF,TGTGCCAGCAGTGGCCCAGGGACTAGCGGTAAGACAGATACGCAGTATTTT
TRBD2,TRBV4-3,TRBJ2-7,once,CASSQFIPGLAGGLYEQYF,TGCGCCAGCAGCCAATTCATCCCGGGACTAGCGGGGGGCCTCTACGAGCAGTACTTC